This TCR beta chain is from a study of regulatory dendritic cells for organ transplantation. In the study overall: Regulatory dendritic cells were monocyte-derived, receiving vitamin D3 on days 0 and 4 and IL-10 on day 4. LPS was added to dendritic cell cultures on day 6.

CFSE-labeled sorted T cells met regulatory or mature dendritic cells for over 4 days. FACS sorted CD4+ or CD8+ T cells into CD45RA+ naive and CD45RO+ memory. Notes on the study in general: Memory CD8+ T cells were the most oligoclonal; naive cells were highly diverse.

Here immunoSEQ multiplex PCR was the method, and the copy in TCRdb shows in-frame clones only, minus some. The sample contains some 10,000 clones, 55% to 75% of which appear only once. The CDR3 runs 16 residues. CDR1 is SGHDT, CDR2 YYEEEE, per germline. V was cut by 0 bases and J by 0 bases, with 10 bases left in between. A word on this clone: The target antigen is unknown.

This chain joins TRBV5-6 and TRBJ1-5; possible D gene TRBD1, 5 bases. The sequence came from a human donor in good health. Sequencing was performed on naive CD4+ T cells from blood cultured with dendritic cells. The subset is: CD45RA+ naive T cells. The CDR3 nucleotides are TGTGCCAGCAGCTTGGCGGCAGGGTTTAGCAATCAGCCCCAGCATTTT. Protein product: CASSLAAGFSNQPQHF.